This is a list of T cell receptor beta chains from one sample in a study of blood T cell repertoires in COVID-19. Clones were read by immunoSEQ multiplex PCR, and TCRdb kept only the in-frame ones, dropping some. Here the sample spans hundreds of thousands of clones, approximately 90% being singletons. The sequencing sample was made of peripheral blood. Every receptor here comes from a man between 60 and 75 years old with COVID-19, enrolled during active disease. The CDR3 runs from the conserved cysteine through the conserved F or W. A D gene is named only where the DNA matches it firmly. Expanded clones get a size class; other rows say once, few or many, or leave the size out.

size,V,J,D,DNA,CDR3
NA,TRBV18,TRBJ1-1,TRBD1,TGTGCCAGCTCACGGGACAGGGTGAACACTGAAGCTTTCTTT,CASSRDRVNTEAFF
NA,TRBV5-1,TRBJ2-7,TRBD2,TGCGCCAGCAGCTTGGAGGTTAGCGGGAACGAGCAGTACTTC,CASSLEVSGNEQYF
NA,TRBV6-2/TRBV6-3,TRBJ1-5,NA,TGTGCCAGCAGCCCCGAGTTTAGCAATCAGCCCCAGCATTTT,CASSPEFSNQPQHF
NA,TRBV12-3/TRBV12-4,TRBJ2-1,NA,TGTGCCTCCAGACGGGGGGCTTCAAATGAGCAGTTCTTC,CASRRGASNEQFF
NA,TRBV5-1,TRBJ1-2,NA,TGCGCCAGCAGCGTGACCGGGACAACTAACTATGGCTACACCTTC,CASSVTGTTNYGYTF
NA,TRBV9,TRBJ1-1,NA,TGTGCCAGCAGCGTAGCTGGTGGGGAGGGCACTGAAGCTTTCTTT,CASSVAGGEGTEAFF
NA,TRBV6-1,TRBJ2-3,TRBD2,TGTGCCAGCAGTGAAGTGGGAGGGTATAGGACAGATACGCAGTATTTT,CASSEVGGYRTDTQYF
NA,TRBV7-2,TRBJ2-1,TRBD2,TGTGCCAGCAGCTCGTCCGCCGGGACTAGCGGGAGGAGTGAGCAGTTCTTC,CASSSSAGTSGRSEQFF
NA,TRBV9,TRBJ2-7,TRBD2,TGTGCCAGCAGCGTAGGGGGTTTGGGAGGGACCTACGAGCAGTACTTC,CASSVGGLGGTYEQYF
NA,TRBV6-2/TRBV6-3,TRBJ1-2,NA,TGTGCCAGCAGTTACTCGAACAGTCAGACGGGCTACACCTTC,CASSYSNSQTGYTF
NA,TRBV7-3,TRBJ2-1,TRBD2,TGTGCCAGCAGCTTAACGGGACGGGGGGACTACAATGAGCAGTTCTTC,CASSLTGRGDYNEQFF
NA,TRBV2,TRBJ1-3,TRBD1,TGTGCCAGCAGTGGGGACAGGCGGCTGCTGGGTAGCAACACCATATATTTT,CASSGDRRLLGSNTIYF
NA,TRBV28,TRBJ2-7,NA,TGTGCCAGCAGTTTACGGATGGGAGCTTACGAGCAGTACTTC,CASSLRMGAYEQYF
NA,TRBV11-3,TRBJ2-2,NA,TGTGCCAGCGGACGGGAGAACACCGGGGAGCTGTTTTTT,CASGRENTGELFF
NA,TRBV7-2,TRBJ2-7,TRBD2,TGTGCCAGCAGCCCCGGGGGCGGGAGGAAATCCTACGAGCAGTACTTC,CASSPGGGRKSYEQYF
NA,TRBV14,TRBJ1-6,NA,TGTGCCAGCAGCCAAGAGACAGCTAATTCACCCCTCCACTTT,CASSQETANSPLHF
NA,TRBV18,TRBJ2-1,NA,TGTGCCAGCTCACCACGCAGCGGAGACTCCTACAATGAGCAGTTCTTC,CASSPRSGDSYNEQFF
NA,TRBV5-1,TRBJ2-1,NA,TGCGCCAGCAGCAGGGGTGGCAAGGGGTCCTACAATGAGCAGTTCTTC,CASSRGGKGSYNEQFF
NA,TRBV25-1,TRBJ1-4,TRBD1,TGTGCCAGCAGTGAATGGGGCAGGGGGCGTGGGACTAATGAAAAACTGTTTTTT,CASSEWGRGRGTNEKLFF
NA,TRBV5-1,TRBJ2-7,TRBD1,TGCGCCAGCAGCTTGGGGGTCGCGACAGGGGTCACCTACGAGCAGTACTTC,CASSLGVATGVTYEQYF
NA,TRBV6-1,TRBJ1-1,NA,TGTGCCAGCAGTGACCCTGGGGGCCCCGGGAACACTGAAGCTTTCTTT,CASSDPGGPGNTEAFF
NA,TRBV2,TRBJ1-3,NA,TGTGCCAGCAGAGGAGCAAACACCATATATTTT,CASRGANTIYF
NA,TRBV27,TRBJ1-2,TRBD1,TGTGCCAGCAGTTTGGCCAGGGGGATCGGCTACACCTTC,CASSLARGIGYTF
NA,TRBV5-1,TRBJ2-3,TRBD2,TGCGCCAGCAGCACGCGGGGGGGTAGCACAGATACGCAGTATTTT,CASSTRGGSTDTQYF
NA,TRBV15,TRBJ1-1,TRBD1,TGTGCCACCAGCAGTAACAGGGGCATGGGGACTGAAGCTTTCTTT,CATSSNRGMGTEAFF
NA,TRBV4-1,TRBJ2-2,TRBD1,TGCGCCAGCAGCCATTTCCAGGGGGCCGGGGCACGAGGGGAGCTGTTTTTT,CASSHFQGAGARGELFF
NA,TRBV5-8,TRBJ1-1,NA,TGTGCCAGCAGCTTGGAGCCGGGGGTTAACACTGAAGCTTTCTTT,CASSLEPGVNTEAFF
NA,TRBV12-5,TRBJ2-7,NA,TGTGCTAGTGGTTTGGCTAGCCGGGCCTACGAGCAGTACTTC,CASGLASRAYEQYF
NA,TRBV7-2,TRBJ2-1,TRBD2,TGTGCCAGCAACACCCGGGGGGGGGAGCAGTTCTTC,CASNTRGGEQFF
NA,TRBV19,TRBJ1-5,NA,TGTGCCAGTAGTTCGGCGGGGGCGAATCAGCCCCAGCATTTT,CASSSAGANQPQHF
NA,TRBV14,TRBJ2-7,TRBD1,TGTGCCAGCAGCCCCGTCCAGGGGGCATTCACCTACGAGCAGTACTTC,CASSPVQGAFTYEQYF
NA,TRBV6-2/TRBV6-3,TRBJ2-7,TRBD2,TGTGCCAGCAGTTACGCCCGTGGTAGCGGGAGGATGAACGAGCAGTACTTC,CASSYARGSGRMNEQYF
NA,TRBV28,TRBJ1-5,TRBD1,TGTGCCAGCAGCCCCGGGTTGGGACAGGGATTTCAGCCCCAGCATTTT,CASSPGLGQGFQPQHF
NA,TRBV5-1,TRBJ2-3,NA,TGCGCCAGCAGCTTGGCCGTCTCAGGTACGCAGTATTTT,CASSLAVSGTQYF
few,TRBV5-1,TRBJ2-2,NA,TGCGCCAGCAGTAGCGACTTCACCGGGGAGCTGTTTTTT,CASSSDFTGELFF
NA,TRBV9,TRBJ2-7,TRBD1,TGTGCCAGCAGCGTAAACCGGGACAGCAACTCCTACGAGCAGTACTTC,CASSVNRDSNSYEQYF
NA,TRBV5-1,TRBJ1-1,NA,TGCGCCAGCAGCGCGACCGGATCCGGGGCTTTCTTT,CASSATGSGAFF
NA,TRBV30,TRBJ2-7,TRBD1,TGTGCCTGGAGGGGGACAGGGGGATCCTACGAGCAGTACTTC,CAWRGTGGSYEQYF
NA,TRBV3-1/TRBV3-2,TRBJ2-7,NA,TGTGCCAGCAGCCCCCTGGCCGGGAGACTACTATACTTC,CASSPLAGRLLYF
NA,TRBV24-1,TRBJ2-1,NA,TGTGCCACCAGTGATTTGGGCAGGGGCAACAATGAGCAGTTCTTC,CATSDLGRGNNEQFF
NA,TRBV18,TRBJ1-1,NA,TGTGCCAGCTCACCGATTGGGAGGAGTGATTACACTGAAGCTTTCTTT,CASSPIGRSDYTEAFF
NA,TRBV6-2/TRBV6-3,TRBJ2-1,NA,TGTGCCAGCAGTATGGGGCTAGTTTCGTTCTTC,CASSMGLVSFF